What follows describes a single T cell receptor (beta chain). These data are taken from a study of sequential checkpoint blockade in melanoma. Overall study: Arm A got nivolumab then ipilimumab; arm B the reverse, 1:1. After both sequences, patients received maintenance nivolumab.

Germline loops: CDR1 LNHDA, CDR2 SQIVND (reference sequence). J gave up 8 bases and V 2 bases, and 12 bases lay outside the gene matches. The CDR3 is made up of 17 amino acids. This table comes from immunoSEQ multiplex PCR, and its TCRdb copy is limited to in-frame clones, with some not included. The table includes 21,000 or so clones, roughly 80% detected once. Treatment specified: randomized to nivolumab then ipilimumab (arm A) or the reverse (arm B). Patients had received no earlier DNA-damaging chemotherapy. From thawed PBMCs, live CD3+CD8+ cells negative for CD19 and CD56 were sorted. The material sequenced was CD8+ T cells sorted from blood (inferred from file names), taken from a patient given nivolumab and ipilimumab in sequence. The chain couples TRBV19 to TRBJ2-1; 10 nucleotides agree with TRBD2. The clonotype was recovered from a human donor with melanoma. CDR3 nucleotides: TGTGCCAGTAGTATAACGGCTAGCGGGAGTCCCTTCCATGAGCAGTTCTTC. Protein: CASSITASGSPFHEQFF. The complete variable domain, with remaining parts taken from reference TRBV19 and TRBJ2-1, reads DGGITQSPKYLFRKEGQNVTLSCEQNLNHDAMYWYRQDPGQGLRLIYYSQIVNDFQKGDIAEGYSVSREKKESFPLTVTSAQKNPTAFYLCASSITASGSPFHEQFFGPGTRLTVL.